The 2 T cell receptor beta chains presented below share a single source sample, sequenced in a study of identical twins. MiXCR, applied by TCRdb to the 5' RACE reads, yields one record per CDR3 protein. The sample shows 500,000 to 650,000 distinct CDR3 sequences, just over 7% of them seen only once. The same sample was also used in a study of yellow fever vaccine responses in identical twins.

Sequencing used PBMCs. These TCRs come from a young woman in good health.

This clonotype was counted many times. The rearrangement uses TRBV29-1 and TRBJ1-1; D uncertain. The CDR3 extends over 12 amino acids. Between the trimmed V and J ends, which lost 7 bases and 1 base, there was a span of 10 bases. From germline, CDR1 is SQVTM and CDR2 ANQGSEA. CDR3 sequence reads: CSADRGNTEAFF. The CDR3 region has the DNA TGCAGCGCCGATCGTGGGAACACTGAAGCTTTCTTT.

This clonotype was observed at least ten times. The chain couples TRBV28 to TRBJ2-5, with D perhaps matching TRBD1 (5 bases). Germline V gives CDR1 MDHEN, CDR2 SYDVKM. This CDR3 spans 14 amino acids. With 5 bases removed from V and 3 bases from J, the gap between germline ends came to 13 bases. CDR3 sequence reads: CASSTQTAEETQYF. For the CDR3, the DNA is TGTGCCAGCAGTACACAGACAGCCGAAGAGACCCAGTACTTC.